These T cell receptor beta chains were read from a single sample in a study of blood T cell repertoires in COVID-19. Measured with immunoSEQ multiplex PCR; TCRdb has only the in-frame clones, and not every one. In the table there are tens of thousands of clones, over 75% of which are singletons. The material sequenced was peripheral blood. The receptor set was obtained from a man older than 75 with active or convalescent COVID-19. CDR3s include the opening cysteine and the closing phenylalanine or tryptophan. Each record gives: clone size, D gene, J gene, V gene, CDR3 DNA, CDR3 protein. A D gene is named only where the DNA matches it firmly. Expanded clones get a size class; other rows say once, few or many, or leave the size out.

clone_size: -; d_call: -; j_call: TRBJ2-2; v_call: TRBV7-8; cdr3_nt: TGTGCCAGCAGCTTTTTGGGGCCGGGGGCGAACACCGGGGAGCTGTTTTTT; cdr3_aa: CASSFLGPGANTGELFF
clone_size: once; d_call: -; j_call: TRBJ2-1; v_call: TRBV5-1; cdr3_nt: TGCGCCAGCAGCTCCCCCTTGGCGGGACAGCCTTACAATGAGCAGTTCTTC; cdr3_aa: CASSSPLAGQPYNEQFF
clone_size: once; d_call: TRBD1; j_call: TRBJ1-1; v_call: TRBV28; cdr3_nt: TGTGCAAGCCACAGGGGGCGAGAGACTGAAGCTTTCTTT; cdr3_aa: CASHRGRETEAFF
clone_size: once; d_call: -; j_call: TRBJ1-2; v_call: TRBV5-6; cdr3_nt: TGTGCCAGCAGCAGGAGGCTGGTAGGGCGATATGGCTACACCTTC; cdr3_aa: CASSRRLVGRYGYTF
clone_size: -; d_call: TRBD2; j_call: TRBJ2-3; v_call: TRBV4-3; cdr3_nt: TGCGCCAGCAGCCCCTTGGGACTATCCAGCACAGATACGCAGTATTTT; cdr3_aa: CASSPLGLSSTDTQYF
clone_size: -; d_call: TRBD1; j_call: TRBJ1-2; v_call: TRBV12-3/TRBV12-4; cdr3_nt: TGTGCCAGCAGTCAGGGGGCGGAAGGCTACACCTTC; cdr3_aa: CASSQGAEGYTF
clone_size: few; d_call: -; j_call: TRBJ2-7; v_call: TRBV7-9; cdr3_nt: TGTGCCAGCAGCTTAGGGGGGCGGAGCTCCTACGAGCAGTACTTC; cdr3_aa: CASSLGGRSSYEQYF
clone_size: -; d_call: -; j_call: TRBJ2-2; v_call: TRBV30; cdr3_nt: TGTGCCTGGAGTGTACTCGAACAGGGAATATTGAACACCGGGGAGCTGTTTTTT; cdr3_aa: CAWSVLEQGILNTGELFF
clone_size: -; d_call: -; j_call: TRBJ1-6; v_call: TRBV7-9; cdr3_nt: TGTGCCAGCAGCCCAGGGTCCTCCCGCTATAATTCACCCCTCCACTTT; cdr3_aa: CASSPGSSRYNSPLHF
clone_size: -; d_call: TRBD2; j_call: TRBJ2-3; v_call: TRBV7-3; cdr3_nt: TGTGCCAGCAGCCCCGGGGGGGGCGTCACAGATACGCAGTATTTT; cdr3_aa: CASSPGGGVTDTQYF
clone_size: -; d_call: TRBD1; j_call: TRBJ1-2; v_call: TRBV6-6; cdr3_nt: TGTGCCAGCAGTTACTCGGCACAGGGGGACTATGGCTACACCTTC; cdr3_aa: CASSYSAQGDYGYTF
clone_size: -; d_call: TRBD1; j_call: TRBJ1-6; v_call: TRBV4-3; cdr3_nt: TGCGCCAGCAGCCAAGGACAGGGGGAAGATTCACCCCTCCACTTT; cdr3_aa: CASSQGQGEDSPLHF
clone_size: -; d_call: TRBD2; j_call: TRBJ2-3; v_call: TRBV9; cdr3_nt: TGTGCCAGCAGCGTAGAAGCGGGGGACACAGATACGCAGTATTTT; cdr3_aa: CASSVEAGDTDTQYF
clone_size: -; d_call: -; j_call: TRBJ1-1; v_call: TRBV11-2; cdr3_nt: TGTGCCAGCAGCTTATCCGGGTTTGGAACTTTCTTT; cdr3_aa: CASSLSGFGTFF
clone_size: -; d_call: -; j_call: TRBJ1-2; v_call: TRBV7-2; cdr3_nt: TGTGCCAGCAGCGAAGGGACAAATTATGGCTACACCTTC; cdr3_aa: CASSEGTNYGYTF
clone_size: once; d_call: -; j_call: TRBJ1-2; v_call: TRBV3-1/TRBV3-2; cdr3_nt: TGTGCCAGCAGCCAATGGGAGAGCCCTAACTATGGCTACACCTTC; cdr3_aa: CASSQWESPNYGYTF
clone_size: -; d_call: -; j_call: TRBJ1-1; v_call: TRBV6-5; cdr3_nt: TGTGCCAGCAGTTGGACCGGGATTGCCACTGAAGCTTTCTTT; cdr3_aa: CASSWTGIATEAFF
clone_size: -; d_call: TRBD2; j_call: TRBJ2-7; v_call: TRBV27; cdr3_nt: TGTGCCAGCAGTTTTTCTTCTCCGGGAGGGGTCTACGAGCAGTACTTC; cdr3_aa: CASSFSSPGGVYEQYF
clone_size: -; d_call: -; j_call: TRBJ1-4; v_call: TRBV28; cdr3_nt: TGTGCCAGCAGAGCCGGAGGGTTCGCTAATGAAAAACTGTTTTTT; cdr3_aa: CASRAGGFANEKLFF
clone_size: -; d_call: TRBD1; j_call: TRBJ2-1; v_call: TRBV5-4; cdr3_nt: TGTGCCAGCAGCCTGGGGGACAGGAAACTGAATGAGCAGTTCTTC; cdr3_aa: CASSLGDRKLNEQFF
clone_size: -; d_call: -; j_call: TRBJ2-7; v_call: TRBV11-1; cdr3_nt: TGTGCCAGCAGCTTAGGGGCCGGGGGGCAGTACTTC; cdr3_aa: CASSLGAGGQYF
clone_size: few; d_call: TRBD2; j_call: TRBJ2-3; v_call: TRBV5-1; cdr3_nt: TGCGCCAGCAGCTATACCGGGGGGGGCACGCAGTATTTT; cdr3_aa: CASSYTGGGTQYF
clone_size: few; d_call: -; j_call: TRBJ1-3; v_call: TRBV19; cdr3_nt: TGTGCCAGTAGTACCCACAGGGCTGGAAACACCATATATTTT; cdr3_aa: CASSTHRAGNTIYF
clone_size: -; d_call: -; j_call: TRBJ2-1; v_call: TRBV4-3; cdr3_nt: TGCGCCAGCAGCCAAGATATGGGCTATAGCTCCTACAATGAGCAGTTCTTC; cdr3_aa: CASSQDMGYSSYNEQFF
clone_size: -; d_call: TRBD1; j_call: TRBJ1-4; v_call: TRBV20-1; cdr3_nt: TGCAGTGCTAGTCCGTCGACAGGGGGAACTAATGAAAAACTGTTTTTT; cdr3_aa: CSASPSTGGTNEKLFF
clone_size: -; d_call: TRBD2; j_call: TRBJ2-3; v_call: TRBV11-3; cdr3_nt: TGTGCCAGCAGCAGGAGGGAGGGTTCAGATACGCAGTATTTT; cdr3_aa: CASSRREGSDTQYF
clone_size: -; d_call: TRBD1; j_call: TRBJ2-2; v_call: TRBV4-1; cdr3_nt: TGCGCCAGCAGCCAAGATCCGGGGACAGGGAGAAACACCGGGGAGCTGTTTTTT; cdr3_aa: CASSQDPGTGRNTGELFF
clone_size: -; d_call: -; j_call: TRBJ2-3; v_call: TRBV18; cdr3_nt: TGTGCCAGCTCACCTTCAGGCTCTACGCAGTATTTT; cdr3_aa: CASSPSGSTQYF
clone_size: -; d_call: TRBD2; j_call: TRBJ2-7; v_call: TRBV18; cdr3_nt: TGTGCCAGCTCACCAGGGGGACTAGCAAGGGAGCAGTACTTC; cdr3_aa: CASSPGGLAREQYF
clone_size: once; d_call: -; j_call: TRBJ1-4; v_call: TRBV4-1; cdr3_nt: TGCGCCAGCAGCCGCGACAGGTGGGCCGAAAAACTGTTTTTT; cdr3_aa: CASSRDRWAEKLFF
clone_size: -; d_call: -; j_call: TRBJ1-2; v_call: TRBV2; cdr3_nt: TGTGCCAGCAAAGGGAGGCTGCAAAGCTATGGCTACACCTTC; cdr3_aa: CASKGRLQSYGYTF
clone_size: -; d_call: -; j_call: TRBJ2-5; v_call: TRBV24-1; cdr3_nt: TGTGCCACCAGTGGAGGGGGAGAGACCCAGTACTTC; cdr3_aa: CATSGGGETQYF
clone_size: -; d_call: -; j_call: TRBJ1-2; v_call: TRBV25-1; cdr3_nt: TGTGCCAGCAGTGATCCAAACAGCCTCCAATATGGCTACACCTTC; cdr3_aa: CASSDPNSLQYGYTF
clone_size: -; d_call: TRBD2; j_call: TRBJ2-1; v_call: TRBV4-2; cdr3_nt: TGTGCCAGCAGCCAAGGAAGCGGGGGCCAGCTGTACAATGAGCAGTTCTTC; cdr3_aa: CASSQGSGGQLYNEQFF
clone_size: -; d_call: TRBD2; j_call: TRBJ2-2; v_call: TRBV7-6; cdr3_nt: TGTGCCAGCAGCGTTGGACTAGCGAACACCGGGGAGCTGTTTTTT; cdr3_aa: CASSVGLANTGELFF
clone_size: -; d_call: -; j_call: TRBJ1-2; v_call: TRBV14; cdr3_nt: TGTGCCAGCAGCCAAGAGGCGGGCGCGGGGAGAGGCTACACCTTC; cdr3_aa: CASSQEAGAGRGYTF
clone_size: once; d_call: TRBD2; j_call: TRBJ2-3; v_call: TRBV10-2; cdr3_nt: TGCGCCAGCAGTCCCTGGACTAGCGGGGGGAGCACAGATACGCAGTATTTT; cdr3_aa: CASSPWTSGGSTDTQYF
clone_size: -; d_call: TRBD1; j_call: TRBJ2-6; v_call: TRBV27; cdr3_nt: TGTGCCAGCAGTTTATATTCGGTAGGGACAGGAAGCTCTGGGGCCAACGTCCTGACTTTC; cdr3_aa: CASSLYSVGTGSSGANVLTF
clone_size: -; d_call: -; j_call: TRBJ2-6; v_call: TRBV5-6; cdr3_nt: TGTGCCAGCAGCTTGAAACAGGGCGGTATTACAACTGGGGCCAACGTCCTGACTTTC; cdr3_aa: CASSLKQGGITTGANVLTF
clone_size: -; d_call: TRBD1; j_call: TRBJ1-4; v_call: TRBV19; cdr3_nt: TGTGCCAGTAGTTTTACAGGGGGGTCTAATGAAAAACTGTTTTTT; cdr3_aa: CASSFTGGSNEKLFF
clone_size: -; d_call: -; j_call: TRBJ2-2; v_call: TRBV30; cdr3_nt: TGTGCCTGGAGCGAAGCGGCCCGCACCGGGGAGCTGTTTTTT; cdr3_aa: CAWSEAARTGELFF
clone_size: -; d_call: TRBD2; j_call: TRBJ2-5; v_call: TRBV9; cdr3_nt: TGTGCCAGCAGCGAGACTAGCGGCGGTGCCCTTGGGACCCAGTACTTC; cdr3_aa: CASSETSGGALGTQYF
clone_size: -; d_call: -; j_call: TRBJ1-4; v_call: TRBV18; cdr3_nt: TGTGCCAGCTCCGAAATGGGGGGAGAGAATGAAAAACTGTTTTTT; cdr3_aa: CASSEMGGENEKLFF
clone_size: -; d_call: -; j_call: TRBJ1-1; v_call: TRBV7-8; cdr3_nt: TGTGCCAGCAGCCCAGCCTATGAAGCTTTCTTT; cdr3_aa: CASSPAYEAFF
clone_size: once; d_call: -; j_call: TRBJ2-1; v_call: TRBV6-5; cdr3_nt: TGTGCCAGCAGCGTCGGGACACCAATCTACAATGAGCAGTTCTTC; cdr3_aa: CASSVGTPIYNEQFF
clone_size: -; d_call: TRBD2; j_call: TRBJ2-1; v_call: TRBV5-1; cdr3_nt: TGCGCCAGCAGCCCCGGGACTAGCGGGGGCGTTAACTACAATGAGCAGTTCTTC; cdr3_aa: CASSPGTSGGVNYNEQFF
clone_size: -; d_call: -; j_call: TRBJ1-1; v_call: TRBV7-9; cdr3_nt: TGTGCCAGCAGCTTCGAGACTGAAGCTTTCTTT; cdr3_aa: CASSFETEAFF
clone_size: -; d_call: TRBD1; j_call: TRBJ2-1; v_call: TRBV30; cdr3_nt: TGTGCCTGGAGTGTACTGACAGGGTCTGGAAATGAGCAGTTCTTC; cdr3_aa: CAWSVLTGSGNEQFF
clone_size: few; d_call: -; j_call: TRBJ2-7; v_call: TRBV28; cdr3_nt: TGTGCCAGCAGTTTACCGATAGCTCAGCAGTACTTC; cdr3_aa: CASSLPIAQQYF
clone_size: -; d_call: TRBD1; j_call: TRBJ2-5; v_call: TRBV14; cdr3_nt: TGTGCCAGCAGTCAAAATGGACAGGGCCAAGAGACCCAGTACTTC; cdr3_aa: CASSQNGQGQETQYF
clone_size: -; d_call: TRBD1; j_call: TRBJ1-2; v_call: TRBV5-6; cdr3_nt: TGTGCCAGCAGCCCTCCAACACTCCCGACAGGGCTCGTTTATGGCTACACCTTC; cdr3_aa: CASSPPTLPTGLVYGYTF
clone_size: -; d_call: TRBD2; j_call: TRBJ2-1; v_call: TRBV10-3; cdr3_nt: TGTGCCATCAGTGAGTCTACCGGGGGGAAGTACAATGAGCAGTTCTTC; cdr3_aa: CAISESTGGKYNEQFF
clone_size: -; d_call: -; j_call: TRBJ1-2; v_call: TRBV15; cdr3_nt: TGTGCCACCAGCAGAGATACAGGGCCCGCAAAAGGCTACACCTTC; cdr3_aa: CATSRDTGPAKGYTF